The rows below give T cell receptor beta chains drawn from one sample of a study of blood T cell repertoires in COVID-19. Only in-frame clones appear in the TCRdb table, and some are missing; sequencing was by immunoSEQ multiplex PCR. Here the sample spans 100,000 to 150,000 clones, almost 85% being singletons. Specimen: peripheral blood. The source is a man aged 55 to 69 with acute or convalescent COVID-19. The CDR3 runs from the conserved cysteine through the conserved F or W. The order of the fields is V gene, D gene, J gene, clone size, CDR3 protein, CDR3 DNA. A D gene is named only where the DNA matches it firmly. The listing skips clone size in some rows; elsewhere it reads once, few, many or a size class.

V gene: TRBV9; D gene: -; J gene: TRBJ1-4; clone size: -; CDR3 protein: CASSAAPGEKLFF; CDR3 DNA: TGTGCCAGCAGCGCAGCCCCGGGGGAAAAACTGTTTTTT
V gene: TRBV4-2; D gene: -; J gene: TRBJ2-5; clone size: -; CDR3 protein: CASSQSEPGARYF; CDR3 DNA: TGTGCCAGCAGCCAAAGCGAACCGGGTGCTAGGTACTTC
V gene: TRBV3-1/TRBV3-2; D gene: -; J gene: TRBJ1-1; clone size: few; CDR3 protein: CASSQEGGWTEAFF; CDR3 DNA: TGTGCCAGCAGCCAAGAGGGGGGGTGGACTGAAGCTTTCTTT
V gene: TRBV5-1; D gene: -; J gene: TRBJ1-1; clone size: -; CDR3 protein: CASSRSGRDEAFF; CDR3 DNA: TGCGCCAGCAGCCGATCAGGTCGAGATGAAGCTTTCTTT
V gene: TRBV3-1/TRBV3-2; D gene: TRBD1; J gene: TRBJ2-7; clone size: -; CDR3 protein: CASSLGQGYEQYF; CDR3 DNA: TGTGCCAGCAGCCTCGGACAGGGCTACGAGCAGTACTTC
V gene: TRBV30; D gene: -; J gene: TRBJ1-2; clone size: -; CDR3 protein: CAFSFYGYTF; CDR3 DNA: TGTGCCTTCTCCTTCTATGGCTACACCTTC
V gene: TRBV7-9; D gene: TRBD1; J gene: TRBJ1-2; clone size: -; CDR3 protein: CASSTSTGGGVYSYGYTF; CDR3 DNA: TGTGCCAGCAGCACCTCGACAGGGGGAGGTGTGTATTCTTACGGCTACACCTTC
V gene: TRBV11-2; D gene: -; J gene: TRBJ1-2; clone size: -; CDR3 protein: CASSLRTQYYGYTF; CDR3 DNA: TGTGCCAGCAGCTTAAGGACACAGTACTATGGCTACACCTTC
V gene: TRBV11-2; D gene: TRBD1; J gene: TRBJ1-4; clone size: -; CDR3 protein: CASSRDRAGEKLFF; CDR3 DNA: TGTGCCAGCAGCCGGGACAGGGCGGGTGAAAAACTGTTTTTT
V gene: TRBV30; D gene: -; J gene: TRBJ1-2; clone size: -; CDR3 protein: CAWSVPGVGYTF; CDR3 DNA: TGTGCCTGGAGTGTCCCAGGGGTGGGCTACACCTTC
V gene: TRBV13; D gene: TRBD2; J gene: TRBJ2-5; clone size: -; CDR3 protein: CASSSRGGGETQYF; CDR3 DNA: TGTGCCAGCAGCTCGCGGGGGGGCGGAGAGACCCAGTACTTC
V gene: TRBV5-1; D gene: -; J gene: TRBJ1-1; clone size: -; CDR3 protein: CASSPTKGATEAFF; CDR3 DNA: TGCGCCAGCAGCCCTACTAAGGGAGCCACTGAAGCTTTCTTT
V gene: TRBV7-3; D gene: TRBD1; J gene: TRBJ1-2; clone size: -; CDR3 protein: CASSPGQDSDGYTF; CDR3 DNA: TGTGCCAGCAGCCCCGGACAGGATAGCGATGGCTACACCTTC
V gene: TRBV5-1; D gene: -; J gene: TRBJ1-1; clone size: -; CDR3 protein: CASSLAVGWGAEAFF; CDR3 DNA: TGCGCCAGCAGCTTGGCTGTGGGCTGGGGCGCTGAAGCTTTCTTT
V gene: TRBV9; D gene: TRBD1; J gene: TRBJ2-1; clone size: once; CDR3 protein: CASSVETGGWNEQFF; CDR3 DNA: TGTGCCAGCAGCGTAGAGACAGGGGGCTGGAATGAGCAGTTCTTC
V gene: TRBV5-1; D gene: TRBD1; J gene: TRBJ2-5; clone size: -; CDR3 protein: CASSLDGRGLETQYF; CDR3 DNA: TGCGCCAGCAGCTTGGACGGCAGGGGGTTGGAGACCCAGTACTTC
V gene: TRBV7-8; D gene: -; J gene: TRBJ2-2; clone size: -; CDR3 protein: CASSIVGGYTGELFF; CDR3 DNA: TGTGCCAGCAGCATCGTTGGGGGGTACACCGGGGAGCTGTTTTTT
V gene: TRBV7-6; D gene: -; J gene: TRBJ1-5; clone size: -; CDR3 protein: CASSLDAGTDQPQHF; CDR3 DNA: TGTGCCAGCAGCTTAGATGCGGGGACCGATCAGCCCCAGCATTTT
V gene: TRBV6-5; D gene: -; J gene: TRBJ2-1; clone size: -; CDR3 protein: CASSSGRDNEQFF; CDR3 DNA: TGTGCCAGCAGTTCGGGGAGAGACAATGAGCAGTTCTTC
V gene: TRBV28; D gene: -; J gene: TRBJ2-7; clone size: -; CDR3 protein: CASTKSYEQYF; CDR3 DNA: TGTGCCAGCACTAAGTCCTACGAGCAGTACTTC
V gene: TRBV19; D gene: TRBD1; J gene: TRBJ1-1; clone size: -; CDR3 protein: CAISPQGEFTEAFF; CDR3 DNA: TGTGCCATCTCCCCACAGGGGGAATTCACTGAAGCTTTCTTT
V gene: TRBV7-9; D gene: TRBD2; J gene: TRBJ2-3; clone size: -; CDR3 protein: CASSPGRGGGFSTDTQYF; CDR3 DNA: TGTGCCAGCAGCCCCGGTAGAGGCGGGGGGTTTAGCACAGATACGCAGTATTTT
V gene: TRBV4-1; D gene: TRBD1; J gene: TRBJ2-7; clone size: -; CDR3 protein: CASSQVGTGSEQYF; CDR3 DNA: TGCGCCAGCAGCCAAGTTGGGACAGGGAGCGAGCAGTACTTC
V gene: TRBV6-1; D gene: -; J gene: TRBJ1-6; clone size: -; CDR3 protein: CASSEGRVGNSPLHF; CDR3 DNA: TGTGCCAGCAGTGAAGGGAGGGTCGGGAATTCACCCCTCCACTTT
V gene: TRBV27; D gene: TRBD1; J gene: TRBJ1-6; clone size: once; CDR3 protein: CASSLFSGQGNSPLHF; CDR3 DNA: TGTGCCAGCAGTTTATTCTCAGGACAGGGTAATTCACCCCTCCACTTT
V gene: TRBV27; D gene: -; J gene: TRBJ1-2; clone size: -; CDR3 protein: CASSLSGRRNDGYTF; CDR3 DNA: TGTGCCAGCAGTTTATCGGGCAGGAGGAACGATGGCTACACCTTC
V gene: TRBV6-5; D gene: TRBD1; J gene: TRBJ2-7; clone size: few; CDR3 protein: CASSLPGTGNYEQYF; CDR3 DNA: TGTGCCAGCAGTTTGCCGGGGACAGGGAATTACGAGCAGTACTTC
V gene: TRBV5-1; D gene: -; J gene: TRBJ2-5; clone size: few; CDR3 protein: CASSLVQGETQYF; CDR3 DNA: TGCGCCAGCAGCTTGGTACAGGGTGAGACCCAGTACTTC
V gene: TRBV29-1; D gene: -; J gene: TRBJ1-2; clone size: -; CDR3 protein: CSVEDDWVGDFDYGYTF; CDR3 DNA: TGCAGCGTTGAAGATGATTGGGTGGGGGACTTCGACTATGGCTACACCTTC
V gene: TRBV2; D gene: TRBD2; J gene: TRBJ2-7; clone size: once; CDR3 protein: CASNPGGLTYEQYF; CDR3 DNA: TGTGCCAGCAACCCGGGGGGGTTAACCTACGAGCAGTACTTC
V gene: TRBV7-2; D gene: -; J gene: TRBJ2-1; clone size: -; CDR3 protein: CASSLGAGKAIYNEQFF; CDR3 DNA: TGTGCCAGCAGCTTAGGGGCGGGCAAGGCGATATACAATGAGCAGTTCTTC
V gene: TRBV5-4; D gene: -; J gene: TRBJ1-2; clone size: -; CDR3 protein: CASSLLGSWGYTF; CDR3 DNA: TGTGCCAGCAGCTTATTGGGCTCATGGGGCTACACCTTC
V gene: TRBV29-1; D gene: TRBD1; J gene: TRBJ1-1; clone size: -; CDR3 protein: CSASGGSNTEAFF; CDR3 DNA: TGCAGCGCATCAGGGGGTTCGAACACTGAAGCTTTCTTT
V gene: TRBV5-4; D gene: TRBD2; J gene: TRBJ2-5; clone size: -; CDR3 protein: CASSARGGETQYF; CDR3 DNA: TGTGCCAGCAGCGCCCGGGGGGGGGAGACCCAGTACTTC
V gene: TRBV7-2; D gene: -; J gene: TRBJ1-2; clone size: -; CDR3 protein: CASSLAIAGYGYTF; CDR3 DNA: TGTGCCAGCAGCTTAGCGATAGCTGGATATGGCTACACCTTC
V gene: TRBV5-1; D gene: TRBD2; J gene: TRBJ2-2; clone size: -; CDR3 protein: CASSSLTSGSTGELFF; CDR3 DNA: TGCGCCAGCAGCTCCCTAACTAGCGGATCCACCGGGGAGCTGTTTTTT
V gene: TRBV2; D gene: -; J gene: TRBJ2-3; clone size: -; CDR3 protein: CASSDQRGSDTQYF; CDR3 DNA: TGTGCCAGCAGTGATCAGCGTGGGAGCGATACGCAGTATTTT
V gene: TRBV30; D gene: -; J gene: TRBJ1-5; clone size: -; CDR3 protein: CAWSVSGYSNQPQHF; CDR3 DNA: TGTGCCTGGAGTGTATCAGGGTATAGCAATCAGCCCCAGCATTTT
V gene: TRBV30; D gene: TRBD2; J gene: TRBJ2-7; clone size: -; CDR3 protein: CAWSRGRDEQYF; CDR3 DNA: TGTGCCTGGAGCCGCGGGAGAGACGAGCAGTACTTC
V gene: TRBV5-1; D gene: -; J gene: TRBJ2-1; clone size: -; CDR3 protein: CASSFAGTNNEQFF; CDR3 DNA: TGCGCCAGCAGCTTCGCGGGGACCAACAATGAGCAGTTCTTC
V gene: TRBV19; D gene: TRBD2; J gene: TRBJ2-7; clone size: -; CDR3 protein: CASSPVAGGTYEQYF; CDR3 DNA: TGTGCCAGTAGTCCAGTAGCGGGAGGGACCTACGAGCAGTACTTC